This TCR beta chain originates from a study of neurological immune-mediated disorders. Findings and caveats of the study: Multiple sclerosis was found to have the least TCR clonal expansion, below healthy controls, and HTLV-1-associated myelopathy the most.

A single record per CDR3 protein comes from TCRdb applying MiXCR to the 5' RACE reads. The data show fewer than 80,000 distinct CDR3 sequences, around 4.7% seen once. The V gene's germline CDR1 is SEHNR and CDR2 FQNEAQ (reference sequence). This CDR3 spans 12 amino acids. Between the trimmed V and J ends, which lost 3 bases and 2 bases, there was a span of 5 bases. This clonotype has ten or more counts. Antigen unknown. This chain links TRBV7-9 with TRBJ2-7; D call uncertain. The material sequenced was PBMCs. The TCR was taken from a woman between 50 and 59 years old with multiple sclerosis. The CDR3 bases are TGTGCCAGCAGCTTTAACCCCTACGAGCAGTACTTC. This sequence encodes CASSFNPYEQYF.